A single sample is the source of the 19 T cell receptor beta chains below, sequenced in a study of T cell responses to AZD1222 COVID-19 vaccine. TCRdb's copy holds only in-frame clones and misses some; the assay was immunoSEQ multiplex PCR. The data show 85,000 to 95,000 clones, 90% seen once. The source material was peripheral blood, sampled on day 0 of AZD1222 vaccination. These receptors originate from an adult in good health.

This sequence joins TRBV7-9 and TRBJ1-1; 10 nucleotides match TRBD1. V gave up 4 bases and J gave up 0 bases; unmatched junction bases: 8. CDR3 length: 17 residues. Germline V CDR1 and CDR2: SEHNR, FQNEAQ (reference sequence). This CDR3 reads CASSWKTGGSMNTEAFF. Written as DNA, the CDR3 is TGTGCCAGCAGCTGGAAGACAGGGGGCTCCATGAACACTGAAGCTTTCTTT.

V usage is TRBV6-4 and J usage is TRBJ2-2, with D hard to call. Germline V lookup: CDR1 MRHNA, CDR2 SNTAGT. The CDR3 runs 13 residues. The V gene lost 4 bases and the J gene lost 2 bases, with 5 bases spanning the gap. CDR3 in DNA: TGTGCCAGCAGTGTAGGAAACACCGGGGAGCTGTTTTTT. As protein: CASSVGNTGELFF.

J is TRBJ1-1 and V is TRBV7-2, with 9 bases fitting TRBD1. CDR1 is SGHTA and CDR2 is FQGNSA in the germline V gene. The J segment lost 1 base and the V segment lost 3 bases, leaving 9 bases of the junction unmatched. CDR3 length: 17 residues. CDR3 bases: TGTGCCAGCAGCTTTTTTACAGGGGGCCAGACGAACACTGAAGCTTTCTTT. It yields the protein CASSFFTGGQTNTEAFF.

The rearrangement links TRBV6-2 or TRBV6-3 to TRBJ1-1, with 8 bases fitting TRBD1. Germline loops: CDR1 MNHEY, CDR2 SVGEGT. The V segment lost 3 bases and the J segment 1 base; nucleotides outside the gene matches: 4. The CDR3 runs to 15 residues. This chain's CDR3 is CASSYGGTGNTEAFF. CDR3 bases: TGTGCCAGCAGTTATGGGGGGACAGGGAACACTGAAGCTTTCTTT.

The V call is TRBV6-5, the J call TRBJ1-1; D is unclear. The CDR3 is made up of 11 amino acids. The germline V gene has CDR1 MNHEY and CDR2 SVGAGI. The V and J ends lost 7 bases and 11 bases respectively, with 14 bases between them. DNA for the CDR3: TGTGCCAGCAATCCACTCCCTCGGGCTTTCTTT. Protein sequence: CASNPLPRAFF.

The CDR3 DNA follows: TGTGCCAGCTCACCAGCGACAGGGAGAATCACAGATACGCAGTATTTT. This gives the protein CASSPATGRITDTQYF. The chain links TRBV18 to TRBJ2-3; TRBD1 agrees at 7 bases. Germline CDR1 is KGHSH and CDR2 is LQKENI. The CDR3 covers 16 residues. With V trimmed by 2 bases and J by 2 bases, 7 bases remained unmatched.

In DNA, the CDR3 is TGTGCCAGCAGCGCCTCGCCAGCTGGAAACACCATATATTTT. Its translation is CASSASPAGNTIYF. The chain combines TRBV9 with TRBJ1-3, with D unclear. V was trimmed by 3 bases and J by 2 bases, leaving 9 bases between them. This CDR3 region has 14 residues. From germline, CDR1 is SGDLS and CDR2 YYNGEE.

The chain recombines TRBV4-1 with TRBJ2-7, with D tentatively TRBD2 (7 bases). This CDR3 spans 17 amino acids. Germline V lookup: CDR1 MGHRA, CDR2 YSYEKL. V dropped 3 bases and J dropped 1 base, with 19 bases sitting between them. The CDR3 region is CASSHGLRGRGSYEQYF. CDR3 DNA: TGCGCCAGCAGCCATGGCTTGCGGGGGAGGGGGTCCTACGAGCAGTACTTC.

This chain joins TRBV7-3 and TRBJ2-1; 8 nucleotides agree with TRBD2. The CDR3 is 13 amino acids. Germline CDR1 is SGHTA and CDR2 is FQGTGA. The junction had 0 bases not matched to a gene; V was cut back by 8 bases and J by 0 bases. CDR3 sequence reads: CASAGGSYNEQFF. CDR3 sequence (DNA): TGTGCCAGCGCGGGGGGCTCCTACAATGAGCAGTTCTTC.

The chain couples TRBV12-5 to TRBJ1-5; D not resolved. V was pared by 1 base and J by 7 bases, with 11 bases between. CDR1 and CDR2 from the germline V gene are LGHNT and FRNRAP. The CDR3 has 14 amino acids. The chain's CDR3 is CASGLGEREQPQHF. DNA of the CDR3: TGTGCTAGTGGTTTGGGGGAGCGCGAGCAGCCCCAGCATTTT.

V gene TRBV24-1 combines with J gene TRBJ1-2, with TRBD1 matching 8 bases. The CDR3 length is 13 residues. Germline-derived CDR1 and CDR2 are KGHDR and SFDVKD. Trimming at V came to 7 bases and at J to 7 bases, leaving 7 bases not matched to a gene. The CDR3 is CATSRGQGGGYTF. The CDR3 DNA reads as TGTGCCACCAGCCGCGGACAGGGTGGTGGCTACACCTTC.

V is TRBV7-8 and J is TRBJ2-5; no firm D call. CDR3 length: 16 amino acids. CDR1 is SGHVS and CDR2 is FQNEAQ in the germline V gene. V shed 5 bases and J shed 0 bases, with 16 bases lying between them. CDR3 sequence: CASSPGATRYQETQYF. The DNA of the CDR3 is TGTGCCAGCAGCCCTGGAGCGACGAGGTACCAAGAGACCCAGTACTTC.

The V and J genes are TRBV4-3 and TRBJ2-1, with TRBD2 matching 10 bases. This CDR3 is 17 amino acids long. Per germline, CDR1 LGHNA and CDR2 YSLEER. V lost 2 bases to trimming and J lost 6 bases; unmatched junction nucleotides: 10. The CDR3 region has the DNA TGCGCCAGCAGCCAAAGCAGTGCCACTAGCGGGGCCAATGAGCAGTTCTTC. Translating gives CASSQSSATSGANEQFF.

The J gene is TRBJ2-5, the V gene TRBV18; D may be TRBD2 (6 bases). Germline values: CDR1 KGHSH, CDR2 LQKENI. This CDR3 is 15 amino acids long. V was clipped by 5 bases and J by 0 bases, with 13 bases between them. The CDR3 sequence is CASSGGVGDQETQYF. CDR3 in DNA: TGTGCCAGCTCAGGAGGGGTGGGGGACCAAGAGACCCAGTACTTC.

The chain is built from TRBV2 and TRBJ2-2; a weak D match, TRBD2 (5 bases). V lost 9 bases to trimming and J lost 4 bases, with 15 bases between them. This CDR3 spans 14 amino acids. CDR1 and CDR2 (germline): SNHLY, FYNNEI. The chain's CDR3 is CARQRGSTTGELFF. The CDR3 DNA reads TGTGCCAGACAACGAGGGTCTACCACCGGGGAGCTGTTTTTT.

The rearrangement links TRBV2 to TRBJ1-5; 8 bases line up with TRBD1. Germline trimming cut 8 bases from V and 4 bases from J; bases unmatched to any gene: 7. Germline values: CDR1 SNHLY, CDR2 FYNNEI. The CDR3 has 14 residues. The CDR3 DNA follows: TGTGCCAGCTTGGGAAACAGGGGGAATCAGCCCCAGCATTTT. Protein: CASLGNRGNQPQHF.

V and J are TRBV7-9 and TRBJ1-3; possibly TRBD1 for D (5 bases). Trimming took 1 base from V and 10 from J, leaving 8 bases between them. The germline gives CDR1 SEHNR, CDR2 FQNEAQ (reference sequence). This CDR3 contains 12 residues. The CDR3 region is CASSLGGGTIYF. The DNA for the CDR3 is TGTGCCAGCAGCTTAGGGGGCGGGACCATATATTTT.

The J gene is TRBJ2-6, the V gene TRBV4-1; D unresolved. CDR1 and CDR2 (germline): MGHRA, YSYEKL. CDR3 length: 18 amino acids. V was trimmed by 2 bases and J by 0 bases, leaving 14 bases between them. This chain's CDR3 is CASSQIRPKGSGANVLTF. CDR3 nucleotide sequence: TGCGCCAGCAGCCAAATTAGACCCAAGGGCTCTGGGGCCAACGTCCTGACTTTC.

V is TRBV6-1 and J is TRBJ1-3, with D perhaps matching TRBD1 (5 bases). V lost 0 bases and J lost 2, with 11 bases in between. Germline V gives CDR1 MNHNS, CDR2 SASEGT. The CDR3 sequence is 16 residues long. The CDR3 region has the DNA TGTGCCAGCAGTGAAGCAGGCTGGGGACCTGGAAACACCATATATTTT. Translated: CASSEAGWGPGNTIYF.